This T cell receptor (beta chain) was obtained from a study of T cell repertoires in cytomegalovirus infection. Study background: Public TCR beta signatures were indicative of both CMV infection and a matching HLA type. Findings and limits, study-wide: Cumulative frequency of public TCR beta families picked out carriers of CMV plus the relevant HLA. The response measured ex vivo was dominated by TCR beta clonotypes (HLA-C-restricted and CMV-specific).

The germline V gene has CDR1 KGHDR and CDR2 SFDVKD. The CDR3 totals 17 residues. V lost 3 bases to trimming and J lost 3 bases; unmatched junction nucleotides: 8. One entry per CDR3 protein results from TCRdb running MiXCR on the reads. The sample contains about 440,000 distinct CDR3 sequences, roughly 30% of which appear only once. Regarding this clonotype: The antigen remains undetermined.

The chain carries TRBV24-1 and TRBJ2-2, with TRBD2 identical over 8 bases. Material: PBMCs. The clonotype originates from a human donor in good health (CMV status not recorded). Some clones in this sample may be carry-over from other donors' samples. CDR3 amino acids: CATSDHGRGGDTGELFF. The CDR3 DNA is TGTGCCACCAGTGATCATGGCCGGGGGGGAGACACCGGGGAGCTGTTTTTT.